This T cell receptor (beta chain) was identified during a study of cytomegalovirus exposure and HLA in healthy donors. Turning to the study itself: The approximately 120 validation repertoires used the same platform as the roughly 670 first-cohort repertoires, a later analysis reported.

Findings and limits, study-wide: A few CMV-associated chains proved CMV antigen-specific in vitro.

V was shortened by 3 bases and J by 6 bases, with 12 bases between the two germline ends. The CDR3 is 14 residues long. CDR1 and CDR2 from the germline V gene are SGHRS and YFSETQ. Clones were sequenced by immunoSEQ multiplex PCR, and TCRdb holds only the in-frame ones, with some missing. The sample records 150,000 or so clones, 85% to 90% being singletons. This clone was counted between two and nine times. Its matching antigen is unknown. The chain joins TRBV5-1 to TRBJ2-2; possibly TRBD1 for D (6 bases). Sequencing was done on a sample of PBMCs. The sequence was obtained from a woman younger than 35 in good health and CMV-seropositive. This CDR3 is CASSSGTTPGELFF. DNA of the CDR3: TGCGCCAGCAGCTCCGGGACAACTCCCGGGGAGCTGTTTTTT.